The TCR beta chain described here comes from a study of CD8+ T cells in alopecia areata. Findings and caveats of the study: The study found higher clonality in lesional than normal scalp, especially in alopecia totalis/universalis.

Treatment in this sample: oral pan-JAK inhibitor, 5-10 mg twice daily. Isolated RNA was reverse transcribed into cDNA used as the sequencing template. Method: immunoSEQ multiplex PCR; TCRdb's copy keeps in-frame clones and lacks some. The table records over 100,000 clones, roughly three fifths of them present only once. For this clone: The antigen is undetermined.

Germline trimming cut 3 bases from V and 3 bases from J; bases unmatched to any gene: 9. The V gene's germline CDR1 is SGHTA and CDR2 FQGNSA. This CDR3 spans 17 amino acids. The sequence was collected from a human donor with alopecia areata. The chain combines TRBV7-2 with TRBJ2-3; 10 nucleotides align to TRBD2. This material consisted of CD8+ T cells sorted from blood, taken at week 24, from a patient treated with tofacitinib. CDR3 DNA: TGTGCCAGCAGCTTGCCCACTAGCGGGATTCCTACAGATACGCAGTATTTT. Amino acid sequence: CASSLPTSGIPTDTQYF. The entire variable domain, with the rest obtained from reference TRBV7-2 and TRBJ2-3, is as follows: GAGVSQSPSNKVTEKGKDVELRCDPISGHTALYWYRQSLGQGLEFLIYFQGNSAPDKSGLPSDRFSAERTGGSVSTLTIQRTQQEDSAVYLCASSLPTSGIPTDTQYFGPGTRLTVL.